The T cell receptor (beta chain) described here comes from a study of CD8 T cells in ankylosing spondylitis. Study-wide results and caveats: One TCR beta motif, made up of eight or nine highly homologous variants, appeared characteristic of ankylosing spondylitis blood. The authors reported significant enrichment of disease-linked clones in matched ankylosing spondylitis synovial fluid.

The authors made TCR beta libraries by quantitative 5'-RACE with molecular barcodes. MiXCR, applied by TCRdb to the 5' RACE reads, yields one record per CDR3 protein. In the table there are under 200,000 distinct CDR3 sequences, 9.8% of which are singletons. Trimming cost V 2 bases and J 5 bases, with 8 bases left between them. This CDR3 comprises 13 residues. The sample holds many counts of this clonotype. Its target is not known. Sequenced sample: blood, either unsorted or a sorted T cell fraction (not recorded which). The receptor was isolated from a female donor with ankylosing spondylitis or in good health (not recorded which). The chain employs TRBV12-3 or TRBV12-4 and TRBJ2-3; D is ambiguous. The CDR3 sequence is CASSLIAIDTQYF. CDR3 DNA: TGTGCCAGCAGTTTAATTGCCATAGATACGCAGTATTTT.